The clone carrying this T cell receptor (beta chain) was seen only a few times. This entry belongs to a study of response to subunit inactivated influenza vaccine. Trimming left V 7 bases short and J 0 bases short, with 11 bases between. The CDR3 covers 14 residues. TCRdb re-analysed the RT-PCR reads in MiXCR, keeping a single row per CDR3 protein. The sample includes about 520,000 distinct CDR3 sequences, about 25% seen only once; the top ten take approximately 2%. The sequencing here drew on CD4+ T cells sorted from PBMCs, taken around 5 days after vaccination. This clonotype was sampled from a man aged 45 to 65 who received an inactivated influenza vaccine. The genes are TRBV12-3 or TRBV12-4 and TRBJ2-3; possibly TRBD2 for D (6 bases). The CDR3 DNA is TGTGCCAGCATCCCTCGGGGGAGCACAGATACGCAGTATTTT. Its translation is CASIPRGSTDTQYF.